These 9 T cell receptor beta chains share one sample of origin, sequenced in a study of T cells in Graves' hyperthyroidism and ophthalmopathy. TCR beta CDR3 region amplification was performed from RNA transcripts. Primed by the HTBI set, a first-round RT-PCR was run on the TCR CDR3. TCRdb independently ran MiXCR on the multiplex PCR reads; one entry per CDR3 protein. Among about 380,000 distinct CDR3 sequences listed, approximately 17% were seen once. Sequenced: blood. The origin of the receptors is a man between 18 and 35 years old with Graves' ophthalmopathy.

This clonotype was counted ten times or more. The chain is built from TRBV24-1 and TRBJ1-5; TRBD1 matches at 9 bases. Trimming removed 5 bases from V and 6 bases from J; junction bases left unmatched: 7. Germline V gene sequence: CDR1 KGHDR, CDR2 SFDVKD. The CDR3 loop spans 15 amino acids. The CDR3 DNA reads TGTGCCACCAGTGCCACTACAGGGGGCAGTCAGCCCCAGCATTTT. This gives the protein CATSATTGGSQPQHF.

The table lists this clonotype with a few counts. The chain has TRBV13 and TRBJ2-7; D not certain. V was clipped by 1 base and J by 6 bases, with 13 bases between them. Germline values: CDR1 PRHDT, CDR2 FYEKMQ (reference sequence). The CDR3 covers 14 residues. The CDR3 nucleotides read TGTGCCAGCAGCTTAGAGAGGCATTCCCCCGAGCAGTACTTC. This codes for CASSLERHSPEQYF.

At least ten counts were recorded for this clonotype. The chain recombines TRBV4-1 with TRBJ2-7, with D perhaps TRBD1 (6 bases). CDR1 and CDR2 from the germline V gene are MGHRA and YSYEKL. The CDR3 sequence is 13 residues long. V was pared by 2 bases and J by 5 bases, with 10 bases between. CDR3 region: CASSQQGWHEQYF. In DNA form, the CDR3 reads TGCGCCAGCAGCCAACAGGGGTGGCACGAGCAGTACTTC.

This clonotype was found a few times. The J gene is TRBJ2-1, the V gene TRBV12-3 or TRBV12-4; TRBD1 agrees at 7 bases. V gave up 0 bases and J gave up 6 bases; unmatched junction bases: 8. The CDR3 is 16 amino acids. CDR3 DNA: TGTGCCAGCAGTTTAGCCCGACAGGGTTTAGGCAATGAGCAGTTCTTC. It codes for CASSLARQGLGNEQFF.

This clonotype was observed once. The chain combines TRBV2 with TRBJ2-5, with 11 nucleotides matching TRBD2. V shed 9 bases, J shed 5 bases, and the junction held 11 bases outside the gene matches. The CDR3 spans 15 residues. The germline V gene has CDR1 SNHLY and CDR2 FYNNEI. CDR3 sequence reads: CASLAGGPMEETQYF. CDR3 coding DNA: TGTGCCAGTTTAGCGGGGGGGCCCATGGAGGAGACCCAGTACTTC.

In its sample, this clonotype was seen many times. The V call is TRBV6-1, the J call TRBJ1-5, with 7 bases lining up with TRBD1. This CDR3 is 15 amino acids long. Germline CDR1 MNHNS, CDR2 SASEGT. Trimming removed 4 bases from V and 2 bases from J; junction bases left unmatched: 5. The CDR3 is CASSVRQGGNQPQHF. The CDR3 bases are TGTGCCAGCAGTGTTCGACAGGGAGGCAATCAGCCCCAGCATTTT.

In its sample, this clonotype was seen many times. The CDR3 region is CASSSAGGLNEQFF. The CDR3 nucleotides are TGTGCCAGTAGTAGCGCGGGGGGACTCAATGAGCAGTTCTTC. V is TRBV3-1 and J is TRBJ2-1; 8 nucleotides align to TRBD2. The germline V gene encodes CDR1 LGHDT and CDR2 YNNKEL (reference sequence). The CDR3 runs 14 residues. The ends lost 9 bases at V and 6 bases at J; junction bases unmatched: 10.

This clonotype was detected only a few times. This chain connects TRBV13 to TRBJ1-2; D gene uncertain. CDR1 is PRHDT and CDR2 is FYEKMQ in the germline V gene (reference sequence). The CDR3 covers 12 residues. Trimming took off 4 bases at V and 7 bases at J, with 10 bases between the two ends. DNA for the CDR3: TGTGCCAGCAGCTCCCCCAGAGGTGGCTACACCTTC. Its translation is CASSSPRGGYTF.

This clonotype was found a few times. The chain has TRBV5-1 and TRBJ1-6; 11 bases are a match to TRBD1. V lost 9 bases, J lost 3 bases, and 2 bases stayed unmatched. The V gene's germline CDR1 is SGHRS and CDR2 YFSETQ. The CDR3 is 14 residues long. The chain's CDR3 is CATGTGGYNSPLHF. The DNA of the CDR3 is TGCGCCACCGGGACAGGGGGCTATAATTCACCCCTCCACTTT.